This T cell receptor (beta chain) was identified during a study of CXCR3-negative and CXCR3-positive naive CD8 T cells. Study outcomes and limitations: The study found CXCR3 expression partially decreased after cryopreservation and ran most assays on fresh PBMCs.

Germline V gene sequence: CDR1 SEHNR, CDR2 FQNEAQ (reference sequence). The CDR3 runs 14 residues. Each TRB cDNA library was prepared by 5' RACE (with UMI labels). TCRdb re-called the 5' RACE reads; one entry per CDR3 protein, DNA not given. This repertoire includes approximately 83,000 distinct CDR3 sequences. About this clonotype itself: Its antigen remains unidentified.

Triplicate sorting captured approximately 300,000 cells each from every CD8+ T cell subset. The TCR was taken from a human donor in good health. Some clones in this sample may be carry-over from other donors' samples. The chain joins TRBV7-9 to TRBJ2-7; TCRdb reports TRBD1, a call that lacks DNA to check it against. Material: naive CXCR3- CD8+ T cells from blood. Documented subset: CD45RO-CCR7+CD27+CD95- naive CD8+ T cells lacking CXCR3 (TNR3-). CDR3 sequence: CASSFPQGGYEQYF.